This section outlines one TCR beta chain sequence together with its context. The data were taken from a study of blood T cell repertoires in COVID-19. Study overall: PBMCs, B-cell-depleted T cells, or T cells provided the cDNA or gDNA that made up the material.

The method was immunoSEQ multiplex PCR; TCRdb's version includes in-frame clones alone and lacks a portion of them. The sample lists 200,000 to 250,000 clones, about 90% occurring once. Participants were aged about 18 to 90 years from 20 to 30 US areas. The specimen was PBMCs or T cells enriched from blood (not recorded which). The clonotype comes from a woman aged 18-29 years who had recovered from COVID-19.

CDR3 amino acids: CAISGTGPSYNSPLHF. The CDR3 DNA sequence: TGTGCCATCAGTGGGACAGGGCCCTCCTATAATTCACCCCTCCACTTT. The V call is TRBV10-3, the J call TRBJ1-6; 8 bases line up with TRBD1. The ends lost 4 bases at V and 0 bases at J; junction bases unmatched: 2. Germline V CDR1 and CDR2: ENHRY, SYGVKD. The CDR3 loop spans 16 amino acids.